This TCR beta chain was captured in a study of blood T cells in healthy people across ages. This clonotype appeared a few times. V was cut by 3 bases and J by 7 bases, with 12 bases left in between. The CDR3 runs 14 residues. Primers used in a second PCR of about 7 to 12 cycles were a sample-barcoded 5' primer and a J-beta primer mix. One entry per CDR3 protein results from TCRdb running MiXCR on the 5' RACE reads. This sample has 600,000 to 1,000,000 distinct CDR3 sequences; about 25% occur once, and the top ten carry more than 3%. Separately, the same data were catalogued under a study of T cells of mothers and their children.

The clonotype originates from a boy younger than 18 in good health. The specimen was blood. V gene TRBV12-3 or TRBV12-4 combines with J gene TRBJ2-2; D is ambiguous. The CDR3 spells CASSFYTGVGELFF. The CDR3 DNA follows: TGTGCCAGCAGTTTTTATACGGGTGTCGGGGAGCTGTTTTTT.